Reported below is one T cell receptor (beta chain). The sample belongs to a study of Ad26.COV2.S vaccination and SARS-CoV-2 variants. The CDR3 has 17 residues. The germline CDR1 and CDR2 sequences are MNHEY and SVGEGT. Trimming took 6 bases from V and 1 from J; bases not matched to a gene: 10. Produced via immunoSEQ multiplex PCR; TCRdb's table is partial and in-frame only. The sample lists about 480,000 clones, 70% to 90% seen once, with 13% in the top ten. As for treatment: over 15 received Ad26.COV2.S at low or high dose, single or two shots; about 5 received placebo; per-sample allocation not given. Material that was analyzed had been drawn on day 63 after the first vaccine or placebo injection.

The J gene is TRBJ2-1, the V gene TRBV6-2 or TRBV6-3; 9 bases agree with TRBD2. The TCR was taken from a person aged 18-60 years who received the Ad26.COV2.S COVID-19 vaccine or a placebo. This specimen consisted of peripheral blood, obtained in a trial of Ad26.COV2.S vaccine versus placebo. This CDR3 is CASSPRRGGKSYNEQFF. The CDR3 DNA sequence: TGTGCCAGCAGCCCCCGGCGGGGGGGAAAATCCTACAATGAGCAGTTCTTC.